Included here is one TCR beta chain sequence, with context. This specimen comes from a study of T cells in Graves' hyperthyroidism and ophthalmopathy. Fresh peripheral blood, 10 ml, was the source of the PBMCs. This CDR3 comprises 17 residues. Germline loops: CDR1 DFQATT, CDR2 SNEGSKA (reference sequence). J lost 4 bases, V lost 5 bases, and 9 bases had no gene match. Regions amplified from RNA transcripts were the TCR beta CDR3 regions. In the first-round RT-PCR of the TCR CDR3, the HTBI primer set was used. Each CDR3 protein gets one entry after TCRdb re-called the multiplex PCR reads with MiXCR. The repertoire has approximately 25,000 distinct CDR3 sequences, over 35% of them found once; the top ten carry 10%.

The gene calls are TRBV20-1 and TRBJ2-3; 16 nucleotides align to TRBD2. This clonotype originated in a woman younger than 45 with Graves' hyperthyroidism. Material for sequencing was blood. Here the CDR3 reads CSALGGLAGGESDTQYF. CDR3 in DNA: TGCAGTGCTCTCGGGGGACTAGCGGGAGGGGAGTCAGATACGCAGTATTTT.